This TCR beta chain was sequenced during a study of CD8 T cells in Susac syndrome. Study as a whole: At the time of blood draw, patients with Susac syndrome were therapy-naive, receiving corticosteroids, or receiving intravenous immunoglobulin alone. Study outcomes and limitations: There was no clonal expansion in the CD4+ T cell repertoires of Susac syndrome.

Note on this clonotype: Antigen: not known.

RNA totalling roughly 0.45 to 1 ug underwent reverse transcription with random hexamers. TCRdb itself ran the immunoSEQ multiplex PCR reads through MiXCR, one entry per CDR3 protein. Among 67,000 or so distinct CDR3 sequences listed, roughly 93% were seen once. CDR1 and CDR2 (germline): SQVTM, ANQGSEA. There are 12 residues in the CDR3. The V gene end was trimmed by 6 bases and the J gene end by 10 bases; junction bases not matched to a gene: 6. Blood CD8+ and CD4+ T cells underwent high-throughput TCR beta sequencing. The V call is TRBV29-1, the J call TRBJ1-6; TRBD1 matches at 7 bases. The sample consisted of CD4+ T cells from PBMCs. This TCR came from a human donor with Susac syndrome. The CDR3 here is CSVRTGDSPLHF. The CDR3 bases are TGCAGCGTCCGCACAGGGGACTCACCCCTCCACTTT.